This T cell receptor (beta chain) was obtained from a study of T cells after yellow fever vaccination. A universal primer site and UMIs were added as TCR cDNA was made by 5'RACE template switching. TCRdb re-called the 5' RACE reads with MiXCR, one entry per CDR3 protein. The table records around 250,000 distinct CDR3 sequences, 6.9% of them present only once. Germline V gene sequence: CDR1 GTSNPN, CDR2 SVGIG (reference sequence). This CDR3 contains 17 residues. The V segment lost 1 base and the J segment 8 bases; nucleotides outside the gene matches: 18. The receptor comes from a man aged 25 to 40 who received the YFV17D yellow fever vaccine. The sequencing used CD4+ T cells sorted from PBMCs, collected 15 days after the yellow fever booster vaccination. The chain recombines TRBV30 with TRBJ1-2, with 8 bases aligning to TRBD1. CDR3 region: CAWSGAGGAQYLGGYTF. In DNA form, the CDR3 reads TGTGCCTGGAGTGGGGCAGGGGGCGCTCAGTATCTAGGGGGCTACACCTTC.